This T cell receptor (beta chain) was identified in a study of CD8 T cells in Susac syndrome. General study points: The study recognized that the number of individuals in its TCR sequencing and HLA analysis was relatively small.

This clonotype was detected only once. Antigen: not known. This CDR3 comprises 15 residues. Germline CDR1 reads SGHNT; CDR2 reads YYREEE (reference sequence). Trimming left V 3 bases short and J 3 bases short, with 16 bases between. It was with random hexamers that about 0.45 to 1 ug RNA was reverse transcribed. MiXCR, applied by TCRdb to the immunoSEQ multiplex PCR reads, yields one record per CDR3 protein. The sample has roughly 150,000 distinct CDR3 sequences, 95% to 96% seen once. What was sequenced was CD8+ T cells from PBMCs. The J gene is TRBJ2-7, the V gene TRBV5-4; D gene uncertain. This clonotype was obtained from a human donor with multiple sclerosis. DNA of the CDR3: TGTGCCAGCAGCTCCCACCAGGAACTGTTCTACGAGCAGTACTTC. It is translated as CASSSHQELFYEQYF.